This T cell receptor (beta chain) is drawn from a study of cytomegalovirus exposure and HLA in healthy donors. Points from the study as a whole: In an earlier analysis, in approximately 570 donors, most V segments appeared productive either ~87% or ~30% of the time. The classifier reportedly diagnosed cytomegalovirus status with high sensitivity and specificity. Sequencing depth across donors, presence/absence analyses assumed, was roughly uniform.

In the case of this clone: Antigen: not known.

The PCR was carried out with 60 Vbeta primers and 13 Jbeta primers. This table comes from immunoSEQ multiplex PCR, and its TCRdb copy is limited to in-frame clones, with some not included. The data contain about 120,000 clones, about 78% of them singletons. The specimen was PBMCs. This receptor was identified in a man aged 25-45 years in good health and CMV-seronegative.

The CDR3 sequence is CASSTDGGAGETQYF. CDR3 nucleotides: TGTGCCAGCAGCACTGATGGGGGGGCGGGAGAGACCCAGTACTTC. The V call is TRBV7-9, the J call TRBJ2-5; tentatively, D is TRBD2 (7 bases). CDR3 length: 15 residues. The V end lost 5 bases, the J end lost 4 bases, and 17 bases lay between the germline ends. CDR1 is SEHNR and CDR2 is FQNEAQ in the germline V gene (reference sequence).